This T cell receptor (beta chain) originates from a study of shared clonotypes between healthy human individuals. In germline, CDR1 is SSHAT, CDR2 FNYEAQ (reference sequence). CDR3 length: 17 amino acids. V lost 5 bases and J 0 bases, leaving 19 bases between the germline ends. Produced via immunoSEQ multiplex PCR; TCRdb's table is partial and in-frame only. The table has fewer than 3 million clones, around 90% seen once. The chain couples TRBV7-7 to TRBJ1-1; no definite D call. The sequenced sample was naive CD4+ T cells from PBMCs. Subset given: CD45RA+ positively selected. This clonotype was sampled from a man between 18 and 29 years old in good health. Some clones in this sample may be carry-over from other donors' samples. Written as DNA, the CDR3 is TGTGCCAGCAGCGCATACTCCGCCTCTTCTATGAACACTGAAGCTTTCTTT. This translates into CASSAYSASSMNTEAFF.